This T cell receptor beta chain was sequenced during a study of cytomegalovirus exposure and HLA in healthy donors. It was with 60 Vbeta and 13 Jbeta primers that the PCR ran. Profiled with immunoSEQ multiplex PCR; TCRdb holds only in-frame clones, not every one. The repertoire has some 97,000 clones, about 74% of them found once; the top ten carry around 4.8%. What was sequenced was PBMCs. This clonotype originated in a woman between 18 and 30 years old in good health and CMV-seropositive.

CDR3 in amino acids: CSVRDRVDEQYF. The CDR3 bases are TGCAGCGTTCGGGACAGGGTCGACGAGCAGTACTTC. This chain uses TRBV29-1 with TRBJ2-7; 9 bases are a match to TRBD1. The CDR3 sequence is 12 residues long. V shed 5 bases and J 5 bases; nucleotides not matched to a gene: 4. Germline CDR1 and CDR2: SQVTM and ANQGSEA.